This T cell receptor beta chain was sequenced during a study of T cell changes during pregnancy in multiple sclerosis. This clone is medium-sized. TCRdb's copy holds only in-frame clones and misses some; the assay was immunoSEQ multiplex PCR. The table includes roughly 38,000 clones, about nine tenths detected once. The CDR3 runs to 15 residues. Trimming took 1 base from V and 6 from J; bases not matched to a gene: 8. CDR1 is SGHAT and CDR2 is FQNNGV in the germline V gene. The sequence was obtained from a female donor in good health, enrolled as a control in a pregnancy study. This material consisted of CD4+ T cells from peripheral blood mononuclear cells, taken in the second trimester of pregnancy. This rearrangement joins TRBV11-2 to TRBJ2-7, with 8 bases lining up with TRBD2. The CDR3 coding sequence is TGTGCCAGCAGCTTAGCGGGACTAGGGGGGGGCGAGCAGTACTTC. Amino acid sequence: CASSLAGLGGGEQYF.